This T cell receptor beta chain was sequenced during a study of tumor and adjacent non-tumor tissue in lung cancer. Study at large: Stage I to III disease affected roughly 10 men and roughly 5 women aged about 31 to 80. Study findings and constraints: Top 100 clones took a larger repertoire share in normal lung. Tumor TCR diversity, when higher, was linked to shorter survival.

Regarding this clonotype: Its specificity is unknown. The CDR3 ends on some other residue instead of the conserved phenylalanine or tryptophan, so this is likely a read error.

TCRbeta libraries were built with three rounds of nested PCR, modified from ARM-PCR. TCRdb independently ran MiXCR on the multiplex PCR reads; one entry per CDR3 protein. The data hold around 140,000 distinct CDR3 sequences, with around 65% observed a single time. This CDR3 comprises 12 residues. Germline V CDR1 and CDR2: DFQATT, SNEGSKA (reference sequence). V lost 0 bases, J lost 8 bases, and 9 bases lay in between. No cell sorting was done before RNA was extracted from the tissue. What was sequenced was lung tumor tissue. The TCR sequence derives from a man aged 60-69 years with small cell lung cancer. This rearrangement joins TRBV20-1 to TRBJ2-3; D unresolved. CDR3: CSARDPSLTQYS. The CDR3 coding sequence is TGCAGTGCTAGAGACCCCTCACTTACGCAGTATTCT.